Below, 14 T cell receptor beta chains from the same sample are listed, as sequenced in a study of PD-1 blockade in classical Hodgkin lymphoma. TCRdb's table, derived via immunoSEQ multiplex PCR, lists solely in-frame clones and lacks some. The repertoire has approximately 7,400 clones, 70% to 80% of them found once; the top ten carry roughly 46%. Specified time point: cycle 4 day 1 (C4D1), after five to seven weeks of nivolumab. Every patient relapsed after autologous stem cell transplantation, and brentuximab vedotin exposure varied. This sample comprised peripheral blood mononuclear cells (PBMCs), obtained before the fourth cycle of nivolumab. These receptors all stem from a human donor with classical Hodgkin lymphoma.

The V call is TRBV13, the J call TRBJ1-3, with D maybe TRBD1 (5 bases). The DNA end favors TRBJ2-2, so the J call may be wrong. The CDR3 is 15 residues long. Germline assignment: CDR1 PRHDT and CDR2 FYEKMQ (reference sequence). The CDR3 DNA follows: TGTGCCAGCAGCTTAGGAGGGAAGGGGATCGGGGAGCTGTTTTTT. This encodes CASSLGGKGIGELFF.

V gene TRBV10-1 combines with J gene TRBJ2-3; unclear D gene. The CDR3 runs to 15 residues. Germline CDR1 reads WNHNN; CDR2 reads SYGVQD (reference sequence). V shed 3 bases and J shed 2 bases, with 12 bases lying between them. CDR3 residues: CASSEGLSVTDTQYF. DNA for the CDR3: TGCGCCAGCAGTGAAGGTTTAAGCGTCACAGATACGCAGTATTTT.

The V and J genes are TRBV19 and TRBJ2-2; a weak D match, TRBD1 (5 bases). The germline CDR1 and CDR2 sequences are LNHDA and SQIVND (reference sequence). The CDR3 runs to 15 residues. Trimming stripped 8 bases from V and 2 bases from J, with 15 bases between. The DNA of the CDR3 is TGTGCCAGTTCCCTAAGACAGATCAACACCGGGGAGCTGTTTTTT. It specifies CASSLRQINTGELFF.

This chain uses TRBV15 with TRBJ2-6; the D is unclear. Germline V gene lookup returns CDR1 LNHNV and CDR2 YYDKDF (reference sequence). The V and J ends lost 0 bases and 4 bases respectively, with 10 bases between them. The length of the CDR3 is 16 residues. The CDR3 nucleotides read TGTGCCACCAGCAGAGAATCGGGCTCCGGGGCCAACGTCCTGACTTTC. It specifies CATSRESGSGANVLTF.

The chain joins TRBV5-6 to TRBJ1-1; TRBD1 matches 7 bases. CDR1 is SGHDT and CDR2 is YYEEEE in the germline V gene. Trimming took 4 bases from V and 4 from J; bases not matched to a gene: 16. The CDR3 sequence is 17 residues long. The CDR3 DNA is TGTGCCAGCAGCACTGAGGAGGGGGCGAGGGTTGGCACTGAAGCTTTCTTT. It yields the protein CASSTEEGARVGTEAFF.

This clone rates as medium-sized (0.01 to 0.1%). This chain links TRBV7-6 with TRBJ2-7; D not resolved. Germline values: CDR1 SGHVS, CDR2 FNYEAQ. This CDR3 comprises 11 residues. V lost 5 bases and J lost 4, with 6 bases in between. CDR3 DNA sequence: TGTGCCAGCAGCAACCGATACGAGCAGTACTTC. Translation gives CASSNRYEQYF.

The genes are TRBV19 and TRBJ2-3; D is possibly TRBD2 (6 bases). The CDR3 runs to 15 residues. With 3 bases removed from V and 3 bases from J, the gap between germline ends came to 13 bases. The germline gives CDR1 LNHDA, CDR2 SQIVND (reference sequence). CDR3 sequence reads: CASSIAGAGTDTQYF. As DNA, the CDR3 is TGTGCCAGTAGTATCGCCGGGGCGGGAACAGATACGCAGTATTTT.

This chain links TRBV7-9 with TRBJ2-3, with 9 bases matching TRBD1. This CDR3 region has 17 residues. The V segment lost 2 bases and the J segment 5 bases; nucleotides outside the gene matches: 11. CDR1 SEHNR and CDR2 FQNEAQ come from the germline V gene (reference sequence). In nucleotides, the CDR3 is TGTGCCAGCAGCTTAAGTCTTCGGGACAGGGAAGGAGATACGCAGTATTTT. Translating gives CASSLSLRDREGDTQYF.

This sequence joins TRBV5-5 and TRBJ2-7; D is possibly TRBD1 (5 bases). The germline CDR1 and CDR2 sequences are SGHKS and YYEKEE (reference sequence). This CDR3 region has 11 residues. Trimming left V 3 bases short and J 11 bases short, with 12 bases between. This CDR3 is CASSSLGPKYF. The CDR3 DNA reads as TGTGCCAGCAGCTCCCTGGGGCCCAAGTACTTC.

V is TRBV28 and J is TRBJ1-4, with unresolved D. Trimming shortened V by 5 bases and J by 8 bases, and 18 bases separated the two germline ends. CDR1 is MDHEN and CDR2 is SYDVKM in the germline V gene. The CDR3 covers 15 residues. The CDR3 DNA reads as TGTGCCAGCAGTCCCGCCATTACAGAACGCGAAAAACTGTTTTTT. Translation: CASSPAITEREKLFF.

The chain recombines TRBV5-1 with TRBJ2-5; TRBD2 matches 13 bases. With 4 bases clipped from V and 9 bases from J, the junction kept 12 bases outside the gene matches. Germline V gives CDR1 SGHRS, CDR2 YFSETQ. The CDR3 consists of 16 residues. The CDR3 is CASSPQLAGGLRAQYF. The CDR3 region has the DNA TGCGCCAGCAGCCCCCAACTAGCGGGGGGGCTACGGGCCCAGTACTTC.

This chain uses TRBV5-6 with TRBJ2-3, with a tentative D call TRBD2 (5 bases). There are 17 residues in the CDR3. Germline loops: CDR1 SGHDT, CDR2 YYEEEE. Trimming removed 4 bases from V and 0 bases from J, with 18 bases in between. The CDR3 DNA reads TGTGCCAGCAGCGCTTCGACGGCCGGACTCAGCACAGATACGCAGTATTTT. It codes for CASSASTAGLSTDTQYF.

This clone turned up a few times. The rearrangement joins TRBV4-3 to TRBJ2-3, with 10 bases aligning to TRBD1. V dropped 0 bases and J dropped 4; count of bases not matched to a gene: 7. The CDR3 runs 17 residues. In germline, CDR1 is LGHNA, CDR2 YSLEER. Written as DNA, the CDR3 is TGCGCCAGCAGCCAAGACCCCGGGACAGGGGTATCAGATACGCAGTATTTT. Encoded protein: CASSQDPGTGVSDTQYF.

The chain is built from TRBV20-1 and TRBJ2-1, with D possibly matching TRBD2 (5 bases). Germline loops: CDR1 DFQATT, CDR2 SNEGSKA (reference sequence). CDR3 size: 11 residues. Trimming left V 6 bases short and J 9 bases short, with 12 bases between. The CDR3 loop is CSAPWTAEQFF. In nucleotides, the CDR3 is TGCAGTGCACCATGGACTGCTGAGCAGTTCTTC.